The 32 T cell receptor beta chains given below trace back to one sample, sequenced in a study of T cells in Graves' hyperthyroidism and ophthalmopathy. RNA transcripts gave rise to amplified TCR beta CDR3 regions. TCR CDR3 underwent first-round RT-PCR with the HTBI primer set. TCRdb re-derived calls from the multiplex PCR reads in MiXCR, one entry per CDR3 protein. Of some 700,000 distinct CDR3 sequences in the sample, around 16% were seen once. Sample: blood. These receptors were obtained from a man between 45 and 60 years old with Graves' hyperthyroidism.

The V and J genes are TRBV30 and TRBJ1-5; no clear D gene. The germline gives CDR1 GTSNPN, CDR2 SVGIG (reference sequence). Trimming removed 2 bases at V and 0 bases at J, with 8 bases between. The CDR3 contains 14 residues. CDR3 bases: TGTGCCTGGAGTATGGGAAGTAGCAATCAGCCCCAGCATTTT. Its translation: CAWSMGSSNQPQHF.

This clonotype was detected many times. The chain combines TRBV11-2 with TRBJ1-3; 7 bases line up with TRBD1. The CDR3 is 18 residues long. Germline V CDR1 and CDR2: SGHAT, FQNNGV. V lost 1 base to trimming and J lost 0 bases; unmatched junction nucleotides: 9. CDR3 DNA sequence: TGTGCCAGCAGCTTAGTCAAGGGACAGTCGAGCTCTGGAAACACCATATATTTT. Amino acid sequence: CASSLVKGQSSSGNTIYF. Full variable domain (outside the CDR3, taken from reference TRBV11-2 and TRBJ1-3): EAGVAQSPRYKIIEKRQSVAFWCNPISGHATLYWYQQILGQGPKLLIQFQNNGVVDDSQLPKDRFSAERLKGVDSTLKIQPAKLEDSAVYLCASSLVKGQSSSGNTIYFGEGSWLTVV.

This clonotype was seen many times. The V gene is TRBV27, the J gene TRBJ2-1; TRBD2 matches at 11 bases. The CDR3 covers 19 residues. V shed 1 base and J 0 bases; nucleotides not matched to a gene: 8. Germline loops: CDR1 MNHEY, CDR2 SMNVEV (reference sequence). CDR3 nucleotide sequence: TGTGCCAGCAGTTTATGGGGACTAGCGGCCACTGGCTCCTACAATGAGCAGTTCTTC. This sequence encodes CASSLWGLAATGSYNEQFF.

This clonotype showed up many times. V gene TRBV7-3 combines with J gene TRBJ2-5; D is unclear. CDR3 length: 14 amino acids. Trimming took off 1 base at V and 3 bases at J, with 9 bases between the two ends. Germline loops: CDR1 SGHTA, CDR2 FQGTGA. CDR3 coding DNA: TGTGCCAGCAGCTTAAGTGGATCCAAAGAGACCCAGTACTTC. It translates to CASSLSGSKETQYF.

This sequence joins TRBV19 and TRBJ2-3; the match to TRBD2 covers 7 bases. V shed 7 bases, J shed 4 bases, and the junction held 20 bases outside the gene matches. CDR3 size: 18 residues. Looked up from germline, CDR1 is LNHDA and CDR2 is SQIVND (reference sequence). For the CDR3, the DNA is TGTGCCAGTACCGGCTGGACACCGGACGCGGGAGAACCAGATACGCAGTATTTT. Protein sequence: CASTGWTPDAGEPDTQYF.

This clonotype was counted between two and nine times. The chain couples TRBV4-3 to TRBJ1-2; 7 nucleotides match TRBD1. Germline values: CDR1 LGHNA, CDR2 YSLEER. The CDR3 loop spans 16 amino acids. V was pared by 0 bases and J by 4 bases, with 8 bases of the junction left unmatched. CDR3 nucleotide sequence: TGCGCCAGCAGCCAAGATCTAGAGGGGGCCGGCTATGGCTACACCTTC. As protein: CASSQDLEGAGYGYTF.

The V call is TRBV29-1, the J call TRBJ2-3; D not resolved. The V end was cut by 2 bases, the J end by 4 bases, with 7 bases between. CDR1 SQVTM and CDR2 ANQGSEA come from the germline V gene. This CDR3 is built from 12 residues. The CDR3 bases are TGCAGCGTTGAAAGTCAGTCAGATACGCAGTATTTT. It is translated as CSVESQSDTQYF.

This clonotype has only a few counts. The rearrangement joins TRBV2 to TRBJ2-2; tentatively, D is TRBD2 (7 bases). The germline CDR1 and CDR2 sequences are SNHLY and FYNNEI. The CDR3 covers 15 residues. V lost 1 base, J lost 4 bases, and 10 bases lay in between. CDR3 protein: CASSEEGGLTGELFF. The CDR3, as DNA: TGTGCCAGCAGTGAAGAGGGGGGGCTCACCGGGGAGCTGTTTTTT.

This clonotype was detected a few times. This chain links TRBV7-3 with TRBJ2-3; TRBD1 or TRBD2 may be the D gene (7 bases each). The CDR3 is 16 amino acids. V lost 11 bases and J lost 2, with 23 bases in between. The V gene's germline CDR1 is SGHTA and CDR2 FQGTGA. The CDR3 DNA is TGTGCCTCCGGAGGGGGGGGACAGAGGAACACAGATACGCAGTATTTT. This gives the protein CASGGGGQRNTDTQYF.

This clonotype appeared many times. The genes are TRBV2 and TRBJ1-2; D possibly corresponds to TRBD1 (6 bases). CDR1 and CDR2 (germline): SNHLY, FYNNEI. Trimming left V 7 bases short and J 6 bases short, with 15 bases between. This CDR3 spans 13 amino acids. CDR3 DNA sequence: TGTGCCAGCAAGGGGGTCGAGAGGAATGGCTACACCTTC. Translating gives CASKGVERNGYTF.

The genes are TRBV15 and TRBJ2-4; 7 positions match TRBD2. The CDR3 has 16 residues. J lost 5 bases, V lost 0 bases, and 7 bases had no gene match. Germline V lookup: CDR1 LNHNV, CDR2 YYDKDF (reference sequence). The CDR3 here is CATSRDRGDGENIQYF. CDR3 bases: TGTGCCACCAGCAGAGATCGGGGGGACGGCGAAAACATTCAGTACTTC.

This chain links TRBV9 with TRBJ2-1; 8 nucleotides line up with TRBD2. V gave up 0 bases and J gave up 3 bases; unmatched junction bases: 5. The CDR3 loop spans 16 amino acids. CDR1 is SGDLS and CDR2 is YYNGEE in the germline V gene. CDR3 loop: CASSVAGGSGYNEQFF. CDR3 nucleotides: TGTGCCAGCAGCGTAGCGGGAGGGTCGGGCTACAATGAGCAGTTCTTC.

This clonotype was observed a handful of times. V is TRBV18 and J is TRBJ1-1; D call uncertain. This CDR3 has 15 amino acids. Germline CDR1 KGHSH, CDR2 LQKENI. V gave up 3 bases and J gave up 0 bases, with 11 bases separating them. The CDR3 region is CASSPEQGMNTEAFF. CDR3 coding DNA: TGTGCCAGCTCACCGGAGCAAGGCATGAACACTGAAGCTTTCTTT.

This clonotype was seen a single time. The chain recombines TRBV10-1 with TRBJ2-4; TRBD2 is a possible D gene (6 bases). Trimming shortened V by 3 bases and J by 8 bases, and 11 bases separated the two germline ends. Per germline, CDR1 WNHNN and CDR2 SYGVQD (reference sequence). The CDR3 length is 13 residues. The CDR3 region is CASSDGDLDIQYF. In DNA, the CDR3 is TGCGCCAGCAGTGACGGGGACTTGGACATTCAGTACTTC.

The chain is built from TRBV2 and TRBJ1-2; TRBD1 matches at 11 bases. Germline V gives CDR1 SNHLY, CDR2 FYNNEI. CDR3 size: 15 residues. V lost 1 base and J lost 4; bases outside the gene matches: 2. The CDR3 sequence is CASSEVGQGGYGYTF. CDR3 coding DNA: TGTGCCAGCAGTGAAGTGGGACAGGGGGGCTATGGCTACACCTTC.

This clonotype was picked up many times. The chain is built from TRBV12-3 or TRBV12-4 and TRBJ2-1, with 9 bases fitting TRBD2. The CDR3 length is 13 residues. Trimming at V came to 3 bases and at J to 8 bases, leaving 2 bases not matched to a gene. DNA for the CDR3: TGTGCCAGCAGTTTTGAGCGGGGGGATGAGCAGTTCTTC. Translation: CASSFERGDEQFF.

This clonotype came up many times. This chain joins TRBV28 and TRBJ1-5; TRBD1 aligns across 10 bases. Germline V gene lookup returns CDR1 MDHEN and CDR2 SYDVKM. CDR3 size: 16 residues. Trimming at V came to 5 bases and at J to 3 bases, leaving 7 bases not matched to a gene. The DNA for the CDR3 is TGTGCCAGCAGTCCTCCGGGACAGGGGAACAATCAGCCCCAGCATTTT. Translating gives CASSPPGQGNNQPQHF.

This clonotype has a count of ten or more. This chain joins TRBV24-1 and TRBJ2-1, with TRBD2 identical over 8 bases. The trim removed 2 bases at V and 3 bases at J, leaving 5 bases unmatched. Germline assignment: CDR1 KGHDR and CDR2 SFDVKD. CDR3 length: 16 amino acids. The CDR3 loop is CATSDSTSGNYNEQFF. CDR3 nucleotides: TGTGCCACCAGTGATTCAACTAGCGGAAACTACAATGAGCAGTTCTTC.

The rearrangement links TRBV20-1 to TRBJ2-5; D unresolved. Trimming pared 5 bases from V and 0 bases from J, leaving 13 bases between. The length of the CDR3 is 14 residues. Germline CDR1 and CDR2: DFQATT and SNEGSKA (reference sequence). CDR3 residues: CSAQALGYQETQYF. CDR3 DNA sequence: TGCAGTGCTCAAGCCCTGGGTTACCAAGAGACCCAGTACTTC.

This chain connects TRBV7-9 to TRBJ2-2; 14 nucleotides match TRBD2. J lost 6 bases, V lost 6 bases, and 9 bases had no gene match. The germline V gene has CDR1 SEHNR and CDR2 FQNEAQ (reference sequence). The CDR3 is made up of 17 amino acids. The DNA for the CDR3 is TGTGCCAGCAGGCCGACTAGCGGGAGGGCCCTCGCCGGGGAGCTGTTTTTT. Translated, it gives CASRPTSGRALAGELFF. Based on the CDR3 plus reference TRBV7-9 and TRBJ2-2, the full variable domain is DTGVSQNPRHKITKRGQNVTFRCDPISEHNRLYWYRQTLGQGPEFLTYFQNEAQLEKSRLLSDRFSAERPKGSFSTLEIQRTEQGDSAMYLCASRPTSGRALAGELFFGEGSRLTVL.

This clonotype has more than one count but fewer than ten. This chain links TRBV28 with TRBJ1-4, with TRBD1 as a possible D gene (5 bases). Trimming removed 7 bases at V and 0 bases at J, with 9 bases between. The germline CDR1 and CDR2 sequences are MDHEN and SYDVKM. This CDR3 is built from 14 residues. CDR3 sequence (DNA): TGTGCCAGCACTTTGACAGCAACTAATGAAAAACTGTTTTTT. This encodes CASTLTATNEKLFF. Together with reference TRBV28 and TRBJ1-4, the CDR3 gives the full variable domain: DVKVTQSSRYLVKRTGEKVFLECVQDMDHENMFWYRQDPGLGLRLIYFSYDVKMKEKGDIPEGYSVSREKKERFSLILESASTNQTSMYLCASTLTATNEKLFFGSGTQLSVL.

This clonotype was picked up a small number of times. J is TRBJ2-3 and V is TRBV29-1, with 13 bases that match TRBD2. Germline V CDR1 and CDR2: SQVTM, ANQGSEA. J lost 6 bases, V lost 4 bases, and 10 bases had no gene match. This CDR3 spans 16 amino acids. The CDR3 here is CSVGRTSGRIADTQYF. In nucleotides, the CDR3 is TGCAGCGTTGGAAGGACTAGCGGGAGAATTGCGGATACGCAGTATTTT.

The rearrangement joins TRBV6-1 to TRBJ2-7, with 7 nucleotides matching TRBD2. The germline V gene encodes CDR1 MNHNS and CDR2 SASEGT. The CDR3 contains 15 residues. V gave up 2 bases and J gave up 3 bases; unmatched junction bases: 7. The CDR3 nucleotides read TGTGCCAGCAGTGAAAACGTAGCGGGCCGCTACGAGCAGTACTTC. Residues: CASSENVAGRYEQYF.

The genes are TRBV12-3 or TRBV12-4 and TRBJ2-7; a weak D match, TRBD2 (8 bases). Trimming shortened V by 5 bases and J by 8 bases, and 22 bases separated the two germline ends. The CDR3 contains 15 residues. The CDR3 loop is CASSTQTGTRIKQYF. CDR3 sequence (DNA): TGTGCCAGCAGTACTCAGACAGGGACTAGAATCAAGCAGTACTTC.

The chain links TRBV5-1 to TRBJ1-4, with D possibly being TRBD1 (5 bases). Germline V gene sequence: CDR1 SGHRS, CDR2 YFSETQ. V lost 1 base to trimming and J lost 1 base, with 5 bases between them. The CDR3 contains 14 residues. The CDR3 DNA is TGCGCCAGCAGCTTGAGGGGAACTAATGAAAAACTGTTTTTT. Translation gives CASSLRGTNEKLFF.

V is TRBV7-9 and J is TRBJ2-7; 9 bases are shared with TRBD1. Germline values: CDR1 SEHNR, CDR2 FQNEAQ (reference sequence). The V and J ends lost 3 bases and 9 bases, in that order; junction bases with no gene match: 6. This CDR3 has 13 residues. The CDR3 is CASSFIQGAGQYF. The CDR3 DNA is TGTGCCAGCAGCTTCATACAGGGGGCAGGGCAGTACTTC.

The V and J genes are TRBV5-1 and TRBJ1-1; no clear D gene. There are 15 residues in the CDR3. Looked up from germline, CDR1 is SGHRS and CDR2 is YFSETQ. Trimming took off 0 bases at V and 1 base at J, with 10 bases between the two ends. CDR3: CASSLAHGSNTEAFF. Here the CDR3 DNA reads TGCGCCAGCAGCTTGGCTCACGGTTCGAACACTGAAGCTTTCTTT.

This clonotype was seen many times. The genes are TRBV19 and TRBJ1-6; a possible D gene is TRBD1 (5 bases). This CDR3 contains 15 residues. The V end was cut by 4 bases, the J end by 6 bases, with 13 bases between. CDR1 and CDR2 from the germline V gene are LNHDA and SQIVND (reference sequence). CDR3 protein: CASSTRQFLNSPLHF. The CDR3 bases are TGTGCCAGTAGTACCAGACAGTTCCTTAATTCACCCCTCCACTTT.

This clonotype was detected ten times or more. CDR3 in amino acids: CASSLQGASSYEQYF. In DNA, the CDR3 is TGCGCCAGCAGCTTGCAGGGGGCAAGCTCCTACGAGCAGTACTTC. This chain uses TRBV5-1 with TRBJ2-7, with 8 nucleotides matching TRBD1. V was pared by 1 base and J by 0 bases, with 3 bases of the junction left unmatched. CDR3 length: 15 residues. Germline values: CDR1 SGHRS, CDR2 YFSETQ.

This clonotype was counted at least ten times. DNA of the CDR3: TGTGCCAGCAGTGATTATTCTAGCTCCTACGAGCAGTACTTC. Its translation is CASSDYSSSYEQYF. This chain joins TRBV6-1 and TRBJ2-7, with unresolved D. The CDR3 covers 14 residues. Germline V gene sequence: CDR1 MNHNS, CDR2 SASEGT. Trimming shortened V by 3 bases and J by 0 bases, and 9 bases separated the two germline ends.

This clonotype was counted only a few times. The CDR3 here is CASSPLEGSGTEAFF. The CDR3 DNA follows: TGTGCCAGCTCACCACTTGAGGGGTCTGGCACTGAAGCTTTCTTT. This chain connects TRBV18 to TRBJ1-1; tentatively, D is TRBD1 (5 bases). Trimming took 1 base from V and 4 from J, leaving 13 bases between them. The CDR3 contains 15 residues. In germline, CDR1 is KGHSH, CDR2 LQKENI.

The V call is TRBV20-1, the J call TRBJ1-2; D gene ambiguous. Deletions cut 3 bases from V and 6 bases from J, with 5 bases between. CDR3 length: 10 residues. The germline V gene has CDR1 DFQATT and CDR2 SNEGSKA (reference sequence). The CDR3 region has the DNA TGCAGTGCTAGGGCGGATGGCTACACCTTC. Protein sequence: CSARADGYTF.